This is a list of T cell receptor beta chains from one sample in a study of T cell responses to AZD1222 COVID-19 vaccine. Generated by immunoSEQ multiplex PCR, the TCRdb table keeps only in-frame clones and is missing some. The sample gives some 47,000 clones, 83% of which show up once; 45% to 60% is in the top ten. The sequences come from peripheral blood, collected on day 0 of AZD1222 vaccination. These receptors originate from an adult in good health. The CDR3 runs from the conserved cysteine through the conserved F or W. A D gene is named only where the DNA matches it firmly. Size tells how often a clone was seen (once, few, many) or the class of an expanded clone, and some rows leave it out.

abundance	v_gene	d_gene	j_gene	CDR3aa	CDR3nt
.	TRBV7-8	TRBD2	TRBJ2-1	CASSLGGRSYNEQFF	TGTGCCAGCAGCTTAGGCGGGAGGTCCTACAATGAGCAGTTCTTC
.	TRBV29-1	.	TRBJ2-3	CSVERATDTQYF	TGCAGCGTCGAGCGGGCCACAGATACGCAGTATTTT
.	TRBV30	.	TRBJ2-2	CAWPQGPGELFF	TGTGCCTGGCCTCAGGGGCCCGGGGAGCTGTTTTTT
.	TRBV5-1	TRBD1	TRBJ1-3	CASSPGTAGNTIYF	TGCGCCAGCAGCCCCGGGACAGCCGGGAACACCATATATTTT
.	TRBV7-9	.	TRBJ1-1	CASSSKRTPNTEAFF	TGTGCCAGCAGCTCAAAGAGGACTCCGAACACTGAAGCTTTCTTT
once	TRBV7-2	.	TRBJ1-1	CASSLNRQSSEAFF	TGTGCCAGCAGCTTAAATAGGCAATCTAGTGAAGCTTTCTTT
.	TRBV6-6	TRBD1	TRBJ1-1	CASSRGQGITEAFF	TGTGCCAGCAGCCGAGGACAGGGCATCACTGAAGCTTTCTTT
.	TRBV2	.	TRBJ2-7	CASGGQPYEQYF	TGTGCCAGCGGGGGCCAGCCCTACGAGCAGTACTTC
.	TRBV4-3	TRBD2	TRBJ2-5	CASSQDRLAGGVETQYF	TGCGCCAGCAGCCAAGATCGGTTAGCGGGGGGCGTGGAGACCCAGTACTTC
.	TRBV4-3	.	TRBJ2-3	CASSQGRGDTQYF	TGCGCCAGCAGCCAAGGCAGGGGAGATACGCAGTATTTT
.	TRBV9	.	TRBJ2-5	CASSAGPGGGQETQYF	TGTGCCAGCAGCGCCGGGCCAGGGGGGGGCCAAGAGACCCAGTACTTC
.	TRBV19	.	TRBJ1-6	CASTTRAGSGSPLHF	TGTGCCAGTACCACACGGGCAGGTTCAGGGTCACCCCTCCACTTT
.	TRBV12-5	.	TRBJ2-5	CASSKGETQYF	TGTGCTAGCTCCAAGGGAGAGACCCAGTACTTC
.	TRBV4-1	TRBD1	TRBJ2-7	CASSQEARDREGYEQYF	TGCGCCAGCAGCCAAGAGGCCCGAGACAGGGAAGGGTACGAGCAGTACTTC
.	TRBV28	.	TRBJ2-1	CASSLPDARLEGIYEQFF	TGTGCCAGCAGTTTACCGGACGCACGCCTCGAGGGGATCTATGAGCAGTTCTTC
.	TRBV5-1	.	TRBJ2-1	CASSLGSYNEQFF	TGCGCCAGCAGCTTGGGTTCCTACAATGAGCAGTTCTTC
.	TRBV15	.	TRBJ2-7	CATSRDRDRHEQYF	TGTGCCACCAGCAGAGACAGGGACCGGCACGAGCAGTACTTC
.	TRBV6-1	.	TRBJ1-1	CASSEESRFGAFF	TGTGCCAGCAGTGAAGAAAGCAGGTTCGGAGCTTTCTTT
.	TRBV6-1	.	TRBJ1-6	CASSERGLSNSPLHF	TGTGCCAGCAGTGAAAGGGGCTTAAGTAATTCACCCCTCCACTTT
.	TRBV6-2/TRBV6-3	.	TRBJ1-3	CASSHPTLSGNTIYF	TGTGCCAGCAGCCACCCCACTCTCTCTGGAAACACCATATATTTT
once	TRBV7-9	TRBD2	TRBJ2-1	CASGREALSEQFF	TGTGCCAGCGGGCGGGAGGCCCTTAGTGAGCAGTTCTTC
.	TRBV4-1	.	TRBJ1-1	CASSPQRAGTKAFF	TGCGCCAGCAGCCCACAGAGGGCAGGGACTAAAGCTTTCTTT
.	TRBV6-5	.	TRBJ1-5	CASIEGPNQPQHF	TGTGCCAGCATAGAGGGCCCCAATCAGCCCCAGCATTTT
.	TRBV2	.	TRBJ2-7	CASSIAYEQYF	TGTGCCAGCAGTATAGCCTACGAGCAGTACTTC
.	TRBV28	.	TRBJ2-6	CASSLAGARANVLTF	TGTGCCAGCAGTTTAGCGGGGGCTAGGGCCAACGTCCTGACTTTC
few	TRBV7-2	TRBD2	TRBJ2-1	CASSIQRGGLGEQFF	TGTGCCAGCAGTATCCAGCGGGGGGGCCTGGGTGAGCAGTTCTTC
.	TRBV9	.	TRBJ1-2	CASSVGGRADYGYTF	TGTGCCAGCAGCGTAGGGGGCAGGGCCGACTATGGCTACACCTTC
.	TRBV27	.	TRBJ1-5	CASSLWGKSNQPQHF	TGTGCCAGCAGTTTATGGGGGAAAAGCAATCAGCCCCAGCATTTT
.	TRBV7-2	TRBD2	TRBJ2-3	CASSIAGGPGDTQYF	TGTGCCAGCAGCATAGCGGGGGGGCCCGGAGATACGCAGTATTTT
.	TRBV6-5	.	TRBJ1-5	CAVGVTGISNQPQHF	TGTGCCGTCGGTGTCACTGGAATTAGCAATCAGCCCCAGCATTTT
.	TRBV7-8	TRBD2	TRBJ2-2	CASPKLAGSRELFF	TGTGCCAGCCCGAAGCTAGCGGGGTCCAGGGAGCTGTTTTTT
.	TRBV5-1	.	TRBJ1-3	CASSGGQSSGNTIYF	TGCGCCAGCAGCGGGGGACAATCCTCTGGAAACACCATATATTTT
.	TRBV6-1	TRBD1	TRBJ1-2	CASSEYGGGASYGYTF	TGTGCCAGCAGTGAATACGGAGGGGGCGCATCCTATGGCTACACCTTC
.	TRBV19	.	TRBJ2-1	CASSIAGLTYNEQFF	TGTGCCAGTAGTATAGCGGGTCTAACCTACAATGAGCAGTTCTTC
.	TRBV4-1	.	TRBJ1-1	CASSHPGQLNEAFF	TGCGCCAGCAGCCACCCCGGACAGCTTAATGAAGCTTTCTTT
.	TRBV7-9	TRBD2	TRBJ2-1	CASSPPPRLAGGYEQFF	TGTGCCAGCAGCCCTCCCCCCCGACTAGCGGGGGGGTATGAGCAGTTCTTC
.	TRBV30	.	TRBJ1-2	CAWSVNPVGGYTF	TGTGCCTGGAGTGTAAATCCGGTAGGCGGCTACACCTTC
.	TRBV4-2	TRBD1	TRBJ1-6	CASSRELTGVNSPLHF	TGTGCCAGCAGCCGCGAACTGACAGGGGTAAATTCACCCCTCCACTTT
.	TRBV2	TRBD2	TRBJ2-7	CASSGLAGGEQYF	TGTGCCAGCAGTGGACTAGCGGGAGGCGAGCAGTACTTC
.	TRBV27	TRBD1	TRBJ1-5	CASRTGSNQPQHF	TGTGCCAGCCGGACAGGGAGCAATCAGCCCCAGCATTTT
.	TRBV12-3/TRBV12-4	.	TRBJ2-7	CASSFSEKGEQYF	TGTGCCAGCAGTTTTTCGGAAAAGGGCGAGCAGTACTTC
.	TRBV11-2	.	TRBJ2-7	CARTHRRLFEQYF	TGTGCCAGAACCCACCGTCGACTGTTTGAGCAGTACTTC
.	TRBV28	TRBD2	TRBJ2-1	CASRPTGTSGGFYNEQFF	TGTGCCAGCAGACCAACCGGGACTAGCGGGGGGTTTTACAATGAGCAGTTCTTC
.	TRBV7-3	.	TRBJ2-1	CASSSTGSSYNEQFF	TGTGCCAGCAGCTCAACAGGGAGCTCCTACAATGAGCAGTTCTTC
.	TRBV6-6	TRBD1	TRBJ2-1	CASRPPGQGKGEQFF	TGTGCCAGCAGGCCCCCGGGACAGGGTAAAGGTGAGCAGTTCTTC
.	TRBV2	.	TRBJ1-6	CASSFSPGSNSPLHF	TGTGCCAGCAGTTTTTCTCCGGGAAGCAATTCACCCCTCCACTTT
.	TRBV5-8	.	TRBJ2-3	CASSLASAGGRADTQYF	TGTGCCAGCAGCTTGGCCTCGGCAGGGGGGAGAGCAGATACGCAGTATTTT
.	TRBV7-9	.	TRBJ2-3	CASSSSYTDTQYF	TGTGCCAGCAGCTCTAGCTATACAGATACGCAGTATTTT
.	TRBV7-7	TRBD2	TRBJ2-5	CASSLLGGGNQETQYF	TGTGCTAGCAGCTTGCTAGGCGGGGGGAATCAAGAGACCCAGTACTTC
.	TRBV7-2	TRBD1	TRBJ1-1	CASTLGQGGTEAFF	TGTGCCAGCACCCTAGGACAGGGGGGAACTGAAGCTTTCTTT
.	TRBV7-2	TRBD1	TRBJ2-1	CASSSTGTAFNEQFF	TGTGCCAGCAGCTCGACCGGGACAGCCTTCAATGAGCAGTTCTTC
.	TRBV2	TRBD1	TRBJ1-4	CASSDDRGYEKLFF	TGTGCCAGCAGTGACGACAGGGGCTATGAAAAACTGTTTTTT